This T cell receptor (beta chain) was sequenced during a study of T cell responses to AZD1222 COVID-19 vaccine. Study conclusions and caveats: Spike-spanning, vaccine-associated CD4 TCRs were dominant at 160-218 and 743-854.

Generated by immunoSEQ multiplex PCR, the TCRdb table keeps only in-frame clones and is missing some. Of about 180,000 clones detected, roughly 92% appear once; the ten largest clones hold 1.5% to 2%. Of note for this clone: Its target is not known.

Sequencing used peripheral blood, obtained 28 days after the second AZD1222 dose. This receptor was obtained from an adult who received the AZD1222 COVID-19 vaccine.

CDR3 sequence: CATSRGRGSTEKLFF. CDR3 sequence (DNA): TGTGCCACCAGCAGAGGTCGGGGCTCCACTGAAAAACTGTTTTTT. V usage is TRBV15 and J usage is TRBJ1-4, with a possible D match to TRBD1 (5 bases). CDR1 LNHNV and CDR2 YYDKDF come from the germline V gene (reference sequence). This CDR3 spans 15 amino acids. V lost 1 base and J lost 7, with 13 bases in between.